The table lists the clone carrying this T cell receptor (beta chain) with a count of one. Antigen: not known. V lost 10 bases to trimming and J lost 5 bases; unmatched junction nucleotides: 8. The length of the CDR3 is 13 residues. The germline gives CDR1 ENHRY, CDR2 SYGVKD. PCR employed 60 Vbeta and 13 Jbeta primers. In the source study's methods: The count from a later analysis was some 80 million unique TCR beta chains, about 9.9 million of them shared. The table came from immunoSEQ multiplex PCR; TCRdb's copy has only in-frame clones and leaves some out. V and J calls and clone size are those listed in that table; D and trimming were worked out from the DNA. Of some 190,000 clones listed, about 81% are singletons. The sample comes from a study of cytomegalovirus exposure and HLA in healthy donors. Study-wide findings and caveats: Most TCR beta V segments were productive about 87% or about 30% of the time in an earlier analysis. As a later analysis showed, a missense DCLRE1C variant was linked to trimming of TCR beta V- and J-genes.

J is TRBJ2-7 and V is TRBV10-3, with 10 bases identical to TRBD2. This sequence originates from a man between 18 and 29 years old in good health and CMV-seronegative. The sample taken for sequencing was PBMCs. The CDR3 reads CATKTSGDHEQYF. The DNA for the CDR3 is TGTGCCACCAAAACTAGCGGGGACCACGAGCAGTACTTC.